What follows describes a single T cell receptor beta chain. What it binds is unknown. This may be a read error: a much more frequent sequence differs by one nucleotide. This sample is drawn from a study of glioma-infiltrating T cells. Using RNA template, CDR3s of TCR alpha and beta were amplified with iRepertoire arm-PCR. TCRdb reanalysed the multiplex PCR reads using MiXCR and keeps one entry per CDR3 protein. The sample lists around 170,000 distinct CDR3 sequences; about 40% were seen once. Regarding the study as a whole: Gliomas, especially low-grade, showed above-expected tissue-blood divergence; non-neoplastic patients showed below.

This CDR3 spans 16 amino acids. Trimming left V 2 bases short and J 1 base short, with 14 bases between. Input material: glioma tissue, nonneoplastic brain tissue, or PBMCs (not recorded which). The receptor comes from a human donor with low-grade glioma or glioblastoma, undergoing nonglioma brain surgery, or in good health (not recorded which). This chain uses TRBV12-3 or TRBV12-4 with TRBJ1-1, with a possible D match to TRBD1 (6 bases). The CDR3 DNA reads TGTGCCAGCAGTTTATGGGCGGGGGCAACGAACACTGAAGCTTTCTTT. Translation gives CASSLWAGATNTEAFF.